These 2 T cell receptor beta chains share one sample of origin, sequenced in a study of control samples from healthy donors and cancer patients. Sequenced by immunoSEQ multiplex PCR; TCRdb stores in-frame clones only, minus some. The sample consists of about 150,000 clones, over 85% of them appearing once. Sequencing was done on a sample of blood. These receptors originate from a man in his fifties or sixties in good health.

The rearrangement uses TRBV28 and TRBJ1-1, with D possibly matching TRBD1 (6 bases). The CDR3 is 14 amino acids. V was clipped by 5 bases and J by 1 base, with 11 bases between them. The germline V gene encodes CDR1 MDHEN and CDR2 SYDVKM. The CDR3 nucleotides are TGTGCCAGCAGTATGCAGGGGTGGAACACTGAAGCTTTCTTT. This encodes CASSMQGWNTEAFF.

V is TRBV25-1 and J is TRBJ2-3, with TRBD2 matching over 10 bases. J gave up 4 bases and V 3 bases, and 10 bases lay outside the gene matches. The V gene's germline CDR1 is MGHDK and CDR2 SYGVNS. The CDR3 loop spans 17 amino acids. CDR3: CASSDPRSGRAPDTQYF. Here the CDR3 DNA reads TGTGCCAGCAGTGACCCAAGAAGCGGGAGGGCCCCAGATACGCAGTATTTT.